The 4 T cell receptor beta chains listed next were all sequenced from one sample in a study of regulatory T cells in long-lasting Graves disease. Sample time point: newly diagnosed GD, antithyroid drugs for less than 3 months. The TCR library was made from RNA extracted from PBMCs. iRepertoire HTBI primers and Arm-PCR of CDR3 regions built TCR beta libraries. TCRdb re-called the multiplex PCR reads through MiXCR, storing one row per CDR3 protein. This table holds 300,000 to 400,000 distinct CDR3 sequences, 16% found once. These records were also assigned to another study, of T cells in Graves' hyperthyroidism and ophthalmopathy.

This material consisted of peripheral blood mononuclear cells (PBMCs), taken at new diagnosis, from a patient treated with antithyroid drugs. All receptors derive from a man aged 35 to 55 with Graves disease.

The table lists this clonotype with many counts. CDR3 DNA sequence: TGTGCCCGCGGGGCTAGCGGGGGCCACACCGGGGAGCTGTTTTTT. This codes for CARGASGGHTGELFF. The genes are TRBV30 and TRBJ2-2; 10 bases align to TRBD2. This CDR3 comprises 15 residues. Germline loops: CDR1 GTSNPN, CDR2 SVGIG (reference sequence). V gave up 8 bases and J gave up 3 bases; unmatched junction bases: 9.

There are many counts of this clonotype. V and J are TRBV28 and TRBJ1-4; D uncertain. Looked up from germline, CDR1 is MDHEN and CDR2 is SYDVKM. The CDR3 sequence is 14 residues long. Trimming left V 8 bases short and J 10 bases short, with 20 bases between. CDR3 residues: CASEGPRSAGKLFF. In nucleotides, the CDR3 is TGTGCCAGCGAGGGTCCAAGATCGGCGGGAAAACTGTTTTTT.

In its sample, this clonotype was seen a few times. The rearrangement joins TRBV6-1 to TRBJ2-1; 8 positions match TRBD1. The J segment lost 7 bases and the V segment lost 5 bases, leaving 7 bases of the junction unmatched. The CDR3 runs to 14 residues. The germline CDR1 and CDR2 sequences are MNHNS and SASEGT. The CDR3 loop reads CASSRGTGPNEQFF. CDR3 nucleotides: TGTGCCAGCAGTCGCGGGACAGGACCTAATGAGCAGTTCTTC.

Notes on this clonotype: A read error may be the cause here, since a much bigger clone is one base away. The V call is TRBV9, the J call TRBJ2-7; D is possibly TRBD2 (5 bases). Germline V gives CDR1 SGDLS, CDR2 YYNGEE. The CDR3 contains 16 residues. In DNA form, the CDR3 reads TGTGCCAGCAGCGTAGGAGACGGACGGACTCGGGCCGAGCGGTACTTC. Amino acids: CASSVGDGRTRAERYF.